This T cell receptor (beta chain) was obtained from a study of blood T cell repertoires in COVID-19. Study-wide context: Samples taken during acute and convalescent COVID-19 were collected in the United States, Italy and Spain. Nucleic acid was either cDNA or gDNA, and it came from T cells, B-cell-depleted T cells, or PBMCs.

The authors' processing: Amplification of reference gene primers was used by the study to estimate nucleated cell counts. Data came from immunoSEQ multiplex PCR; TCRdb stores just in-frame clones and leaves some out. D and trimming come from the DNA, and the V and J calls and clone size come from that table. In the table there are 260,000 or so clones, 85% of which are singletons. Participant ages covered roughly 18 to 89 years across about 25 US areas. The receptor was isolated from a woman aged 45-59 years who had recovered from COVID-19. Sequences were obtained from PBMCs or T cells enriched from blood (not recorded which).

The CDR3, as DNA: TGCGCCAGCAGTCCTGGTGGAACAGGGGACACTGAAGCTTTCTTT. The encoded protein is CASSPGGTGDTEAFF. V usage is TRBV10-1 and J usage is TRBJ1-1, with 7 positions matching TRBD1. V lost 5 bases to trimming and J lost 3 bases; unmatched junction nucleotides: 9. CDR3 length: 15 amino acids. CDR1 WNHNN and CDR2 SYGVQD come from the germline V gene (reference sequence).